This T cell receptor (beta chain) originates from a study of cytomegalovirus exposure and HLA in healthy donors. The trim removed 6 bases at V and 1 base at J, leaving 3 bases unmatched. The CDR3 has 14 amino acids. CDR1 SGHNT and CDR2 YYREEE come from the germline V gene (reference sequence). Turning to this clone: Its specificity is not known.

Broader study findings: Certain sequence variants were highly shared and formed a cluster, and this cluster was likely a sequencing artifact. 87-base-pair reads could not separate some V segments, including TRBV6-2 and TRBV6-3.

The PCR contained 60 Vbeta and 13 Jbeta primers. Data came from immunoSEQ multiplex PCR; TCRdb stores just in-frame clones and leaves some out. The table has about 150,000 clones, roughly 82% seen once. The donors (healthy individuals) were bone marrow donors. At sampling all donors were nominally healthy, likely with unrecorded immune exposures. This rearrangement joins TRBV5-4 to TRBJ2-3; TRBD2 agrees at 9 bases. The sequenced material came from PBMCs. This TCR was recovered from a woman between 50 and 59 years old in good health and CMV-seropositive. The CDR3 nucleotides read TGTGCCAGCAACGCGGGGGGGCGCACAGATACGCAGTATTTT. Its protein product is CASNAGGRTDTQYF.